A single sample is the source of the 26 T cell receptor beta chains below, sequenced in a study of T cell responses to AZD1222 COVID-19 vaccine. Profiling relied on immunoSEQ multiplex PCR, and the TCRdb table lists in-frame clones only, not all of them. Among around 150,000 clones listed, around 95% were seen once. Sequences were derived from peripheral blood, sampled on day 0 of AZD1222 vaccination. These receptors were collected from an adult in good health.

CDR3 sequence (DNA): TGTGCCAGCTCACCACCTGAGGGGGCATCCTACAATGAGCAGTTCTTC. Its translation is CASSPPEGASYNEQFF. J is TRBJ2-1 and V is TRBV18; 7 bases fit TRBD1. The V segment lost 0 bases and the J segment 1 base; nucleotides outside the gene matches: 3. The germline V gene encodes CDR1 KGHSH and CDR2 LQKENI. This CDR3 has 16 amino acids.

The chain is built from TRBV28 and TRBJ1-2; 10 bases line up with TRBD1. CDR3 length: 15 amino acids. The V gene's germline CDR1 is MDHEN and CDR2 SYDVKM. V was clipped by 6 bases and J by 2 bases; unmatched bases: 6. DNA for the CDR3: TGTGCCAGCAGCCGACAGGGGGCACCCAACTATGGCTACACCTTC. It translates to CASSRQGAPNYGYTF.

V is TRBV7-6 and J is TRBJ2-1; a weak D match, TRBD2 (6 bases). The germline V and J ends were trimmed by 4 bases and 7 bases, with 17 bases remaining between them. CDR3 length: 15 residues. Looked up from germline, CDR1 is SGHVS and CDR2 is FNYEAQ. The CDR3 region has the DNA TGTGCCAGCAGCTCCATGACGGGAGTAGGAAATGAGCAGTTCTTC. Its translation: CASSSMTGVGNEQFF.

The chain is built from TRBV7-3 and TRBJ2-5; either TRBD1 or TRBD2 may supply D (5 bases each). This CDR3 has 13 amino acids. Germline V gene data show CDR1 as SGHTA and CDR2 as FQGTGA. Trimming removed 4 bases from V and 3 bases from J, with 9 bases in between. In DNA form, the CDR3 reads TGTGCCAGCAGCTGGGACGGCGAAGAGACCCAGTACTTC. Amino acid sequence: CASSWDGEETQYF.

This sequence joins TRBV9 and TRBJ2-5; D not certain. The germline V and J ends were trimmed by 2 bases and 3 bases, with 14 bases remaining between them. The germline CDR1 and CDR2 sequences are SGDLS and YYNGEE. The CDR3 is 15 residues long. CDR3 nucleotides: TGTGCCAGCAGCGTCGGCAGGTTTGGGGAAGAGACCCAGTACTTC. Translating it yields CASSVGRFGEETQYF.

The rearrangement uses TRBV21-1 and TRBJ1-1; TRBD1 is taken as the D call from the table, unchecked against the DNA. TRBV21-1 represents a pseudogene. The CDR3 extends over 18 amino acids. The CDR3 DNA reads as TGTGCCAGCAGCCCTCACATCAGGGGCAGGAGCTCGAACACTGAAGCTTTCTTT. This gives the protein CASSPHIRGRSSNTEAFF.

This rearrangement joins TRBV9 to TRBJ1-1, with D possibly matching TRBD1 (5 bases). V shed 2 bases and J shed 0 bases, with 14 bases lying between them. The germline V gene encodes CDR1 SGDLS and CDR2 YYNGEE. This CDR3 has 16 residues. The CDR3, as DNA: TGTGCCAGCAGCGTCGGGACGGGGGGTCTGAACACTGAAGCTTTCTTT. This gives the protein CASSVGTGGLNTEAFF.

The chain employs TRBV2 and TRBJ2-7; the match to TRBD1 covers 7 bases. Germline trimming cut 3 bases from V and 5 bases from J; bases unmatched to any gene: 7. The germline CDR1 and CDR2 sequences are SNHLY and FYNNEI. This CDR3 comprises 14 residues. CDR3 in amino acids: CASSDRTGADEQYV. For the CDR3, the DNA is TGTGCCAGCAGTGACCGGACAGGAGCGGACGAGCAGTACGTC.

The chain links TRBV7-6 to TRBJ1-2; a weak D match, TRBD1 (5 bases). CDR1 is SGHVS, CDR2 FNYEAQ, per germline. The CDR3 has 12 amino acids. V was clipped by 5 bases and J by 7 bases, with 11 bases between them. The CDR3 coding sequence is TGTGCCAGCAGCCACCAAACAGGTGGCTACACCTTC. Translated: CASSHQTGGYTF.

This sequence joins TRBV2 and TRBJ2-7; 7 bases align to TRBD1. The J segment lost 1 base and the V segment lost 2 bases, leaving 5 bases of the junction unmatched. Germline loops: CDR1 SNHLY, CDR2 FYNNEI. The CDR3 totals 15 residues. The CDR3 nucleotides read TGTGCCAGCAGTGAATCCCTGACAGGGTCCTACGAGCAGTACGTC. This gives the protein CASSESLTGSYEQYV.

The V and J genes are TRBV6-5 and TRBJ2-1; D may be TRBD1 or TRBD2 (6 bases each). The V and J ends lost 3 bases and 8 bases respectively, with 20 bases between them. This CDR3 is 16 amino acids long. Germline V gives CDR1 MNHEY, CDR2 SVGAGI. The CDR3 is CASSYLGQGRTDEQFF. CDR3 DNA sequence: TGTGCCAGCAGTTATTTGGGTCAGGGGAGGACGGATGAGCAGTTCTTC.

This clone was seen a single time. The gene calls are TRBV6-2 or TRBV6-3 and TRBJ2-7; D uncertain. Germline CDR1 MNHEY, CDR2 SVGEGT. The CDR3 sequence is 14 residues long. Trimming took off 0 bases at V and 5 bases at J, with 11 bases between the two ends. The CDR3 nucleotides are TGTGCCAGCAGTTACTCCGGTAGGGTGCACGAGCAGTACGTC. This translates into CASSYSGRVHEQYV.

This rearrangement joins TRBV10-3 to TRBJ1-2; no clear D. Trimming took 7 bases from V and 0 from J, leaving 9 bases between them. Germline assignment: CDR1 ENHRY and CDR2 SYGVKD. CDR3 length equals 13 residues. The CDR3 sequence: CAIIGEANYGYTF. CDR3 nucleotide sequence: TGTGCCATCATTGGGGAAGCTAACTATGGCTACACCTTC.

The chain is built from TRBV6-2 or TRBV6-3 and TRBJ2-7, with 7 nucleotides matching TRBD1. The germline gives CDR1 MNHEY, CDR2 SVGEGT. V dropped 5 bases and J dropped 3; count of bases not matched to a gene: 1. CDR3 length: 12 amino acids. The CDR3, as DNA: TGTGCCAGCAGTGGGGACAGCTACGAGCAGTACGTC. It is translated as CASSGDSYEQYV.

The V and J genes are TRBV7-8 and TRBJ2-2; no definite D call. Trimming pared 3 bases from V and 7 bases from J, leaving 12 bases between. The CDR3 runs 14 residues. CDR1 and CDR2 from the germline V gene are SGHVS and FQNEAQ. CDR3 sequence (DNA): TGTGCCAGCAGCTTTTCTCAGGTTTTCGGGGAGCTGTTTTTT. Its translation is CASSFSQVFGELFF. Filled out from reference TRBV7-8 and TRBJ2-2, the complete variable domain reads GAGVSQSPRYKVAKRGQDVALRCDPISGHVSLFWYQQALGQGPEFLTYFQNEAQLDKSGLPSDRFFAERPEGSVSTLKIQRTQQEDSAVYLCASSFSQVFGELFFGEGSRLTVL.

The rearrangement links TRBV18 to TRBJ1-1; 7 positions match TRBD1. CDR1 is KGHSH, CDR2 LQKENI, per germline. The CDR3 is 15 amino acids. The V and J ends lost 3 bases and 3 bases, in that order; junction bases with no gene match: 7. CDR3 loop: CASSPQGGGDTEAFF. Written as DNA, the CDR3 is TGTGCCAGCTCACCTCAGGGGGGAGGGGACACTGAAGCTTTCTTT.

The rearrangement joins TRBV4-1 to TRBJ2-5; 8 nucleotides match TRBD2. This CDR3 has 15 amino acids. With V trimmed by 2 bases and J by 2 bases, 4 bases remained unmatched. Germline V gene sequence: CDR1 MGHRA, CDR2 YSYEKL. The CDR3 DNA is TGCGCCAGCAGCCAATCGGGAGGGGAACAAGAGACCCAGTACTTC. Protein product: CASSQSGGEQETQYF.

This sequence joins TRBV29-1 and TRBJ2-3; D gene ambiguous. Trimming removed 4 bases from V and 1 base from J, with 12 bases in between. CDR1 and CDR2 from the germline V gene are SQVTM and ANQGSEA. The CDR3 loop spans 14 amino acids. The CDR3 sequence: CSVGAQIGTDTQYF. The CDR3, as DNA: TGCAGCGTTGGGGCACAAATCGGCACAGATACGCAGTATTTT.

The chain combines TRBV7-9 with TRBJ2-5; 8 nucleotides align to TRBD1. After removal of 1 base from V and 3 bases from J, the junction contained 10 bases not matched to a gene. Germline V gives CDR1 SEHNR, CDR2 FQNEAQ (reference sequence). This CDR3 spans 17 amino acids. In nucleotides, the CDR3 is TGTGCCAGCAGCTTAGTCCGGGCCCTGGACAGGGAAGAGACCCAGTACTTC. Protein sequence: CASSLVRALDREETQYF.

The chain is built from TRBV2 and TRBJ2-2; D could derive from TRBD1 or TRBD2 (5 bases each). This CDR3 has 12 residues. The V end was cut by 6 bases, the J end by 4 bases, with 6 bases between. Per the germline V gene, CDR1 is SNHLY and CDR2 is FYNNEI. In DNA, the CDR3 is TGTGCCAGCAGGGGACCCACCGGGGAGCTGTTTTTT. Translated: CASRGPTGELFF.

The rearrangement joins TRBV2 to TRBJ2-4; D is unclear. Germline V gives CDR1 SNHLY, CDR2 FYNNEI. The V and J ends lost 3 bases and 6 bases respectively, with 12 bases between them. CDR3 size: 14 residues. The CDR3 loop reads CASSDGQAGNIQYF. The CDR3 region has the DNA TGTGCCAGCAGTGACGGGCAGGCTGGAAACATTCAGTACTTC.

The chain recombines TRBV29-1 with TRBJ2-1, with 7 nucleotides matching TRBD2. The junction had 12 bases not matched to a gene; V was cut back by 7 bases and J by 9 bases. The CDR3 totals 13 residues. CDR1 and CDR2 (germline): SQVTM, ANQGSEA. CDR3: CSDGQGAGSEQFF. The CDR3 DNA reads TGCAGCGACGGCCAGGGAGCGGGGAGTGAGCAGTTCTTC.

This chain connects TRBV25-1 to TRBJ2-5; D gene uncertain. CDR3 size: 13 residues. Looked up from germline, CDR1 is MGHDK and CDR2 is SYGVNS. V gave up 3 bases and J gave up 0 bases, with 5 bases separating them. The CDR3 DNA sequence: TGTGCCAGCAGTGACACCTACCAAGAGACCCAGTACTTC. It yields the protein CASSDTYQETQYF.

This clone was observed a single time. The rearrangement joins TRBV7-9 to TRBJ2-2; TRBD2 is a possible D gene (6 bases). With 3 bases removed from V and 1 base from J, the gap between germline ends came to 21 bases. The CDR3 totals 19 residues. Germline assignment: CDR1 SEHNR and CDR2 FQNEAQ (reference sequence). The CDR3 nucleotides read TGTGCCAGCAGCTTGGGGATTTCTGGAGGGCGGGAGAACACCGGGGAGCTGTTTTTT. Translated: CASSLGISGGRENTGELFF.

The chain is built from TRBV5-1 and TRBJ2-3; weak D call: TRBD2 (5 bases). The CDR3 runs 15 residues. The V end was cut by 4 bases, the J end by 0 bases, with 12 bases between. Germline V gene data show CDR1 as SGHRS and CDR2 as YFSETQ. The CDR3 here is CASSRLAASTDTQYF. CDR3 DNA sequence: TGCGCCAGCAGCCGGCTAGCAGCTAGCACAGATACGCAGTATTTT.

This chain uses TRBV7-9 with TRBJ2-3, with TRBD2 matching over 8 bases. The J segment lost 2 bases and the V segment lost 3 bases, leaving 4 bases of the junction unmatched. Germline-derived CDR1 and CDR2 are SEHNR and FQNEAQ (reference sequence). CDR3 length: 15 residues. The CDR3 region is CASSLGGLVTDTQYF. The CDR3, as DNA: TGTGCCAGCAGCTTGGGGGGACTAGTCACAGATACGCAGTATTTT.